The source of this T cell receptor (beta chain) is a study of cytomegalovirus exposure and HLA in healthy donors. Whole-study context: Most genotyped donors, over 70% of fewer than 400, had Caucasian-associated genetic ancestry.

Germline lookup yields CDR1 LNHNV and CDR2 YYDKDF (reference sequence). The CDR3 runs to 13 residues. Between the trimmed V and J ends, which lost 3 bases and 4 bases, there was a span of 7 bases. In this sample, this clone turned up once. The PCR employed 60 Vbeta primers together with 13 Jbeta primers. Clones were read by immunoSEQ multiplex PCR, and TCRdb kept only the in-frame ones, dropping some. This table has about 69,000 clones, roughly four fifths appearing once. Sequenced: PBMCs. The sequence was obtained from a woman aged 25 to 39 in good health and CMV-seropositive. This chain connects TRBV15 to TRBJ1-5; D might be TRBD1 (6 bases). The CDR3 loop reads CATSSQGNQPQHF. The DNA for the CDR3 is TGTGCCACCAGCAGCCAGGGGAATCAGCCCCAGCATTTT.